Detailed here is one T cell receptor (beta chain). What it recognizes is unknown. Clones were read by immunoSEQ multiplex PCR, and TCRdb kept only the in-frame ones, dropping some. The table includes tens of thousands of clones, over 80% detected once. The V segment lost 4 bases and the J segment 1 base; nucleotides outside the gene matches: 6. The CDR3 is 17 amino acids. Germline CDR1 reads SGHAT; CDR2 reads FQNNGV. The data stem from a study of OX40 agonist ivuxolimab in advanced cancers. The wider study: Across the patients, intravenous ivuxolimab was delivered every 2 weeks at 0.01 to 10 mg/kg. A mean age of approximately 60 years, range about 20 to 79, was recorded, and approximately 80% were male. The study's findings and limits: With doses of 0.1 to 3.0 mg/kg, CD4+ and CD8+ blood T cells had undergone clonal expansion by week 6.

This TCR was recovered from an adult with an advanced solid tumor such as melanoma, head and neck, liver or kidney cancer. The V call is TRBV11-2, the J call TRBJ2-5, with TRBD2 identical over 13 bases. The sample was CD4+ or CD8+ T cells sorted from blood, taken in a trial of the OX40 agonist ivuxolimab. As DNA, the CDR3 is TGTGCCAGCAGCTCGATGGGACTAGCGGGGATCCAAGAGACCCAGTACTTC. Its protein is CASSSMGLAGIQETQYF.